The clone carrying this T cell receptor (beta chain) was observed a single time. Its antigen is currently unknown. The data were taken from a study of cytomegalovirus exposure and HLA in healthy donors. Study-level information: Counted in an early data release were approximately 85 million unique TCRs from HLA-typed donors.

In germline, CDR1 is PRHDT, CDR2 FYEKMQ (reference sequence). V was pared by 5 bases and J by 4 bases, with 9 bases between. The CDR3 length is 14 residues. PCR was performed using 60 Vbeta and 13 Jbeta primers. TCRdb's copy holds only in-frame clones and misses some; the assay was immunoSEQ multiplex PCR. The sample yields some 130,000 clones, approximately 82% seen once. Study outcomes and limitations: One variant, a missense change in DCLRE1C, was linked in a later analysis to TCR beta V- and J-gene trimming. Analyzed later, association rates of TCRs varied across HLA loci, with DRB1 most and HLA-C fewest. Generally TCR sequences proved uncommon, though certain public TCRs appeared in numerous donors.

V gene TRBV13 combines with J gene TRBJ1-6; tentatively, D is TRBD1 (6 bases). This sequence was found in a female donor in good health and CMV-seronegative. The sample comprised PBMCs. CDR3 sequence: CASSRTEYNSPLHF. CDR3 nucleotides: TGTGCCAGCAGCAGGACAGAGTATAATTCACCCCTCCACTTT.